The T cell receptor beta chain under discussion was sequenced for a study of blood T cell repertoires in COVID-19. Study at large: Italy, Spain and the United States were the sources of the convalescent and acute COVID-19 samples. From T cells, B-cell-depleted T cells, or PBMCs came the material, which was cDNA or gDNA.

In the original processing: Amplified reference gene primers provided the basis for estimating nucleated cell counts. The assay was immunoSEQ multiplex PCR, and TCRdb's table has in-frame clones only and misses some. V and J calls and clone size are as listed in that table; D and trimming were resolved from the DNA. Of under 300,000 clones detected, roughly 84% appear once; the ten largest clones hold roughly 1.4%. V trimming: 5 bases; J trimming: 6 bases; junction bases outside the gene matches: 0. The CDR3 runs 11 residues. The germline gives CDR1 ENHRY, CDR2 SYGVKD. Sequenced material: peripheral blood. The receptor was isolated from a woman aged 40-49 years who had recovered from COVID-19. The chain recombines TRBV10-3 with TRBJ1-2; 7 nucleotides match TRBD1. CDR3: CAISQGDGYTF. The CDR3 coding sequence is TGTGCCATCAGTCAGGGGGATGGCTACACCTTC.